This section outlines one T cell receptor (beta chain) sequence together with its context. Many counts were recorded for this clonotype. There is no known antigen for this receptor. Per-base qualities were not stored, and no clone one base away is much larger. To demonstrate the VDJtools post-analysis software, the study profiled TCR beta repertoires from the peripheral blood of about 13 young patients with multiple sclerosis. The multiple sclerosis patients were children and adolescents between roughly 6 and 16 years of age. This specimen belongs to a study of post-analysis software for immune sequencing data (dated by TCRdb to about 2015). Background on the whole study: Relapsing-remitting, secondary progressive and progressive-relapsing multiple sclerosis were recorded as disease courses, and subtype annotation was lacking for some patients. The patient repertoires were compared against roughly 12 previously published healthy control repertoires obtained from donors aged roughly 6 to 25 years. A subset of samples was prepared in parallel using single-end sample barcoding, then pooled and co-amplified after Illumina adapter ligation.

Library prep was done by PCR. TCRdb records Illumina HiSeq 2500 as the sequencer. Unique molecular identifiers were incorporated into TCR beta cDNA libraries to reduce PCR and sequencing biases. Every 1 to 10 million input T cells yielded roughly 500,000 cDNA molecules, meaning each molecule approximated one T cell. Patient libraries were prepared and sequenced with the same protocol used for the earlier healthy control dataset. Samples belonging to the same batch were prepared together, multiplexed and sequenced on a shared HiSeq lane. In the authors' own workflow: Raw barcoded reads were processed with MIGEC, and single-read molecular identifier groups were discarded before consensus assembly and CDR3 extraction. Clonotype tables were post-analysed with VDJtools, normalizing diversity by down-sampling all datasets to the smallest sample size. To correct batch-related cross-sample contamination, repertoire overlap clustering matched CDR3 amino acid sequences but not nucleotide sequences. The public reads were run again by TCRdb, first through fastp at Q25 and then through MiXCR, and only productive beta chains were kept. Records with the same CDR3 protein are collapsed into one entry carrying the most frequent genes and DNA. These V and J calls rely on TCRdb rather than the paper's analysis. The sample has 650,000 to 850,000 distinct CDR3 sequences on record, under 70% of them singletons. Roughly 4.4% of the sample is in the top ten clones.

From V the trimming removes 4 bases and from J it removes 2 bases, while the gene matches leave 4 bases of the junction unaccounted for. Measured from the cysteine to the phenylalanine, the CDR3 is 13 residues long. Of the read, only the CDR3 DNA is kept; its 39 bases are in frame from base 1. The germline V gene yields SQVTM for CDR1 and ANQGSEA for CDR2. Findings and caveats that apply to the study as a whole: The multiple sclerosis patient group was slightly younger than the control group. A handful of TRBV segments, including TRBV5-6, TRBV5-1 and TRBV20-1, were significantly more frequent in patients than controls. When samples were clustered directly using the F measure, samples prepared in the same batch co-clustered strongly, which prompted a batch-effect correction. Normalized Chao1 diversity was significantly lower in multiple sclerosis patients than controls, suggesting substantial peripheral T-cell clonal expansion.

Recombination linked TRBV29-1 to TRBJ2-7, with TRBD2 identical over 8 junction bases. The clonotype was recovered from a girl aged 10-17 years with multiple sclerosis. Sequencing was performed on blood. The base sequence is TGCAGCGTTGCCGCGGGAGGCACCTACGAGCAGTACTTC. This is translated as CSVAAGGTYEQYF.